The source of this T cell receptor beta chain is a study of T cell responses to AZD1222 COVID-19 vaccine. Study-level findings and limits: Only 5 or 6 people who got AZD1222 tested seropositive at baseline.

Data came from immunoSEQ multiplex PCR; TCRdb stores just in-frame clones and leaves some out. The table shows 88,000 or so clones, with roughly nine tenths occurring only once. Germline values: CDR1 SGDLS, CDR2 YYNGEE. CDR3 length equals 16 residues. V shed 6 bases and J 4 bases; nucleotides not matched to a gene: 14. Remarks on this clone: The antigen remains undetermined.

V gene TRBV9 combines with J gene TRBJ2-7, with 9 positions matching TRBD2. Sample: peripheral blood, taken 28 days after the second AZD1222 dose. This sequence was found in an adult who received the AZD1222 COVID-19 vaccine. In DNA, the CDR3 is TGTGCCAGCAAGAGTCTCCTAGCGGGGTTGTTTTACGAGCAGTACTTC. It encodes CASKSLLAGLFYEQYF.